This T cell receptor beta chain came from a study of radiotherapy plus CTLA-4 blockade in lung cancer. As for the study in general: Objective responses arose in approximately 17% of patients, and roughly 31% experienced disease control. Study-level results: Expansion of tumor-derived TCR clones was observed in blood after radiotherapy plus ipilimumab.

TCRdb's table, derived via immunoSEQ multiplex PCR, lists solely in-frame clones and lacks some. The data hold about 39,000 clones, with 60% to 80% observed a single time. V dropped 1 base and J dropped 9; count of bases not matched to a gene: 12. The CDR3 sequence is 16 residues long. The germline V gene has CDR1 SEHNR and CDR2 FQNEAQ (reference sequence). It was focal radiation plus CTLA-4 blockade with ipilimumab that patients with chemo-refractory metastatic non-small-cell lung cancer received. Note on this clone: Its matching antigen is unknown.

The chain combines TRBV7-9 with TRBJ2-3; 8 nucleotides line up with TRBD2. This TCR came from a human donor with non-small cell lung cancer that progressed on radiotherapy plus ipilimumab. The material was peripheral blood, obtained from a patient treated with radiotherapy plus ipilimumab. The CDR3 sequence: CASSLDERGTPGTQYF. The CDR3 DNA sequence: TGTGCCAGCAGCTTAGATGAGCGGGGGACCCCCGGGACGCAGTATTTT. Filled out from reference TRBV7-9 and TRBJ2-3, the complete variable domain reads DTGVSQNPRHKITKRGQNVTFRCDPISEHNRLYWYRQTLGQGPEFLTYFQNEAQLEKSRLLSDRFSAERPKGSFSTLEIQRTEQGDSAMYLCASSLDERGTPGTQYFGPGTRLTVL.